These T cell receptor beta chains were read from a single sample in a study of spatial heterogeneity in lung cancer. TCRdb called the 5' RACE reads again in MiXCR, with one record for every CDR3 protein. The sample lists 25,000 to 30,000 distinct CDR3 sequences; roughly 13% were seen once. Sequencing was performed on PBMCs, taken at surgery. These receptors all stem from a female donor with early-stage non-small cell lung cancer. CDR3s include the opening cysteine and the closing phenylalanine or tryptophan. Each record gives: J gene, clone size, V gene, D gene, CDR3 DNA, CDR3 protein. A D gene is named only where the DNA matches it firmly. Rows give clone size only sometimes, using once, few, many, or a class for an expanded clone.

j_call: TRBJ2-4; clone_size: NA; v_call: TRBV7-8; d_call: NA; cdr3_nt: TGTGCCAGCAGCTTAGCGGCAAGCGCGGGAAACATTCAGTACTTC; cdr3_aa: CASSLAASAGNIQYF
j_call: TRBJ1-5; clone_size: many; v_call: TRBV2; d_call: TRBD1; cdr3_nt: TGTGCCAGCAGCTCCGGGACAGAGTACAATCAGCCCCAGCATTTT; cdr3_aa: CASSSGTEYNQPQHF
j_call: TRBJ2-2; clone_size: NA; v_call: TRBV11-2; d_call: NA; cdr3_nt: TGTGCCAGCAGCTTAGGTCCCTCGAACACCGGGGAGCTGTTTTTT; cdr3_aa: CASSLGPSNTGELFF
j_call: TRBJ2-3; clone_size: many; v_call: TRBV24-1; d_call: NA; cdr3_nt: TGTGCCACCAAGAGGGGCACAGATACGCAGTATTTT; cdr3_aa: CATKRGTDTQYF
j_call: TRBJ1-2; clone_size: many; v_call: TRBV7-2; d_call: NA; cdr3_nt: TGTGCCAGCAGCTTAGAGGGGAATGGCTACACCTTC; cdr3_aa: CASSLEGNGYTF
j_call: TRBJ1-6; clone_size: many; v_call: TRBV27; d_call: TRBD1; cdr3_nt: TGTGCCAGCAGTTCGGGACAGGGTTTGGCCTATAATTCACCCCTCCACTTT; cdr3_aa: CASSSGQGLAYNSPLHF
j_call: TRBJ2-7; clone_size: NA; v_call: TRBV18; d_call: TRBD2; cdr3_nt: TGTGCCAGCTCGCTTACTAGCGGGAGCTACGAGCAGTACTTC; cdr3_aa: CASSLTSGSYEQYF
j_call: TRBJ1-1; clone_size: NA; v_call: TRBV5-4; d_call: NA; cdr3_nt: TGTGCCAGCATCGGGCAGCCGAACACTGAAGCTTTCTTT; cdr3_aa: CASIGQPNTEAFF
j_call: TRBJ1-5; clone_size: many; v_call: TRBV12-3/TRBV12-4; d_call: NA; cdr3_nt: TGTGCCAGCAGCTTGAATGGAAATCAGCCCCAGCATTTT; cdr3_aa: CASSLNGNQPQHF
j_call: TRBJ2-1; clone_size: few; v_call: TRBV11-3; d_call: TRBD2; cdr3_nt: TGTGCCAGCAGCCCAAGCGCGACTAGCGGGCTCTACAATGAGCAGTTCTTC; cdr3_aa: CASSPSATSGLYNEQFF
j_call: TRBJ2-5; clone_size: many; v_call: TRBV12-3/TRBV12-4; d_call: NA; cdr3_nt: TGTGCCAGCAGTCCCCTATCAAAAGGGGAGGAGACCCAGTACTTC; cdr3_aa: CASSPLSKGEETQYF
j_call: TRBJ2-3; clone_size: many; v_call: TRBV5-1; d_call: NA; cdr3_nt: TGCGCCAGCAGCTTGCTTGGGACTAGCACAGATACGCAGTATTTT; cdr3_aa: CASSLLGTSTDTQYF
j_call: TRBJ1-5; clone_size: many; v_call: TRBV5-1; d_call: NA; cdr3_nt: TGCGCCAGCAGCTTGTCGGGAAGTCAGCCCCAGCATTTT; cdr3_aa: CASSLSGSQPQHF
j_call: TRBJ1-1; clone_size: many; v_call: TRBV4-1; d_call: TRBD1; cdr3_nt: TGCGCCAGCAGCCAACCGACAGGGGAGGACACTGAAGCTTTCTTT; cdr3_aa: CASSQPTGEDTEAFF
j_call: TRBJ1-5; clone_size: NA; v_call: TRBV19; d_call: NA; cdr3_nt: TGTGCCAGCAGGGAGGACAGCGGAGGCGGGCCCCAGCATTTT; cdr3_aa: CASREDSGGGPQHF
j_call: TRBJ1-3; clone_size: many; v_call: TRBV13; d_call: NA; cdr3_nt: TGTGCCAGCAGCTTATTCGGTTTGAACACCATATATTTT; cdr3_aa: CASSLFGLNTIYF
j_call: TRBJ1-2; clone_size: NA; v_call: TRBV14; d_call: NA; cdr3_nt: TGTGCCAGCAGCCAAGGTTCCTTCGGCGGCTACACCTTC; cdr3_aa: CASSQGSFGGYTF
j_call: TRBJ1-5; clone_size: NA; v_call: TRBV19; d_call: TRBD1; cdr3_nt: TGTGCCAGTAAAGGACAGGGTCGAAATCAGCCCCAGCATTTT; cdr3_aa: CASKGQGRNQPQHF
j_call: TRBJ2-2; clone_size: many; v_call: TRBV6-1; d_call: NA; cdr3_nt: TGTGCCAGCAGTGCGGGGTACACCGGGGAGCTGTTTTTT; cdr3_aa: CASSAGYTGELFF
j_call: TRBJ1-1; clone_size: NA; v_call: TRBV27; d_call: NA; cdr3_nt: TGTGCCAGCAGTACCGGACAGAACACTGAAGCTTTCTTT; cdr3_aa: CASSTGQNTEAFF
j_call: TRBJ2-5; clone_size: many; v_call: TRBV4-3; d_call: NA; cdr3_nt: TGCGCCAGCAGCCAAGATTGGCAGGGAGTGGAGACCCAGTACTTC; cdr3_aa: CASSQDWQGVETQYF
j_call: TRBJ2-4; clone_size: many; v_call: TRBV11-3; d_call: TRBD1; cdr3_nt: TGTGCCAGCAGCCTGGGACAGAAAAACATTCAGTACTTC; cdr3_aa: CASSLGQKNIQYF
j_call: TRBJ2-7; clone_size: NA; v_call: TRBV12-3/TRBV12-4; d_call: NA; cdr3_nt: TGTGCCAGCAGTTTAGCGTCTGCGGGGACCTACGAGCAGTACTTC; cdr3_aa: CASSLASAGTYEQYF
j_call: TRBJ2-5; clone_size: once; v_call: TRBV18; d_call: NA; cdr3_nt: TGTGCCAGCTCACGTGCACAGGGCCAAGAGACCCAGTACTTC; cdr3_aa: CASSRAQGQETQYF
j_call: TRBJ2-2; clone_size: many; v_call: TRBV7-3; d_call: TRBD2; cdr3_nt: TGTGCCAGCAGCGTGGGGACTAGCGGGAGTTACGACACCGGGGAGCTGTTTTTT; cdr3_aa: CASSVGTSGSYDTGELFF
j_call: TRBJ2-5; clone_size: many; v_call: TRBV5-5; d_call: TRBD2; cdr3_nt: TGTGCCAGCAGCACCACTAGCGGCACCTTGCAAGAGACCCAGTACTTC; cdr3_aa: CASSTTSGTLQETQYF
j_call: TRBJ2-3; clone_size: many; v_call: TRBV15; d_call: NA; cdr3_nt: TGTGCCACCAGCAGAGAACGGAGTGATTTCACAGATACGCAGTATTTT; cdr3_aa: CATSRERSDFTDTQYF
j_call: TRBJ2-1; clone_size: many; v_call: TRBV19; d_call: NA; cdr3_nt: TGTGCCAGTAGTATAGCAGGCGGGGGCGAGCAGTTCTTC; cdr3_aa: CASSIAGGGEQFF
j_call: TRBJ1-2; clone_size: few; v_call: TRBV3-1; d_call: NA; cdr3_nt: TGTGCCAGCGGAGGGAGACAGCTTCGGGGCTACACCTTC; cdr3_aa: CASGGRQLRGYTF
j_call: TRBJ2-5; clone_size: many; v_call: TRBV20-1; d_call: TRBD1; cdr3_nt: TGCAGTGCTGGGACAGGGTGGGGAGAGACCCAGTACTTC; cdr3_aa: CSAGTGWGETQYF
j_call: TRBJ1-1; clone_size: many; v_call: TRBV20-1; d_call: NA; cdr3_nt: TGCAGTGCTAGGGTTACAGGGACGGCGAACACTGAAGCTTTCTTT; cdr3_aa: CSARVTGTANTEAFF
j_call: TRBJ2-7; clone_size: NA; v_call: TRBV29-1; d_call: NA; cdr3_nt: TGCAGCGTTGAGCGCTCAGGCTCCTACGAGCAGTACTTC; cdr3_aa: CSVERSGSYEQYF
j_call: TRBJ2-5; clone_size: many; v_call: TRBV7-2; d_call: TRBD2; cdr3_nt: TGTGCCAGCAGCTCGGGACTAGCGGGAGGGTTTGAGACCCAGTACTTC; cdr3_aa: CASSSGLAGGFETQYF
j_call: TRBJ2-1; clone_size: NA; v_call: TRBV10-3; d_call: TRBD2; cdr3_nt: TGTGCCATCAGTGAGGCGGGGGATGGAGGCAATGAGCAGTTCTTC; cdr3_aa: CAISEAGDGGNEQFF
j_call: TRBJ2-3; clone_size: many; v_call: TRBV19; d_call: NA; cdr3_nt: TGTGCCGTACTTGCGCCAAGCACGGCGGAGGGCACAGATACGCAGTATTTT; cdr3_aa: CAVLAPSTAEGTDTQYF
j_call: TRBJ2-4; clone_size: NA; v_call: TRBV19; d_call: NA; cdr3_nt: TGTGCCAGTACCGGGGGATCGGAAAACATTCAGTACTTC; cdr3_aa: CASTGGSENIQYF
j_call: TRBJ2-4; clone_size: NA; v_call: TRBV19; d_call: NA; cdr3_nt: TGTGCCAGTAGTATGGGGTGGAGGGACACCCCAAAAAACATTCAGTACTTC; cdr3_aa: CASSMGWRDTPKNIQYF
j_call: TRBJ2-5; clone_size: medium-sized; v_call: TRBV29-1; d_call: TRBD1; cdr3_nt: TGCAGCGCTTCTCAAACAGGGGTAGGGGAGACCCAGTACTTC; cdr3_aa: CSASQTGVGETQYF
j_call: TRBJ2-1; clone_size: many; v_call: TRBV7-9; d_call: NA; cdr3_nt: TGTGCCAGCAGCCAGGGGCGGGAAGCTGCTTACAATGAGCAGTTCTTC; cdr3_aa: CASSQGREAAYNEQFF
j_call: TRBJ2-5; clone_size: few; v_call: TRBV20-1; d_call: TRBD2; cdr3_nt: TGCAGTGCTCACACCTCTTTCTCGGGACTAGCGGGCCAAGAGACCCAGTACTTC; cdr3_aa: CSAHTSFSGLAGQETQYF
j_call: TRBJ2-7; clone_size: NA; v_call: TRBV28; d_call: NA; cdr3_nt: TGTGCCAGCAGTTACCGTCGATGGGGTCGAAGCTCCTACGAGCAGTACTTC; cdr3_aa: CASSYRRWGRSSYEQYF
j_call: TRBJ2-5; clone_size: many; v_call: TRBV11-3; d_call: TRBD2; cdr3_nt: TGTGCCAGCAGCCCCGGGACTAGCGGGGGAGAGACCCAGTACTTC; cdr3_aa: CASSPGTSGGETQYF
j_call: TRBJ2-1; clone_size: many; v_call: TRBV29-1; d_call: TRBD2; cdr3_nt: TGCAGCGTATCTGGGGTAGCGGGAGGGCCTCATGAGCAGTTCTTC; cdr3_aa: CSVSGVAGGPHEQFF
j_call: TRBJ2-5; clone_size: many; v_call: TRBV10-3; d_call: NA; cdr3_nt: TGTGCCATCAGTGAACCCCGGACCCAGCAAGAGACCCAGTACTTC; cdr3_aa: CAISEPRTQQETQYF
j_call: TRBJ1-1; clone_size: many; v_call: TRBV12-3/TRBV12-4; d_call: NA; cdr3_nt: TGTGCCAGCAGTTTACAGCTGGGGATGAACACTGAAGCTTTCTTT; cdr3_aa: CASSLQLGMNTEAFF
j_call: TRBJ1-5; clone_size: many; v_call: TRBV4-1; d_call: NA; cdr3_nt: TGCGCCAGCAGCCAGGGAATAAATCAGCCCCAGCATTTT; cdr3_aa: CASSQGINQPQHF
j_call: TRBJ1-1; clone_size: many; v_call: TRBV3-1; d_call: NA; cdr3_nt: TGTGCCAGCAGCCAAGTTGAGAACACTGAAGCTTTCTTT; cdr3_aa: CASSQVENTEAFF
j_call: TRBJ2-1; clone_size: many; v_call: TRBV2; d_call: TRBD2; cdr3_nt: TGTGCCAGCACCGGGACTAGCGGGAGGGCCGAGCAGTTCTTC; cdr3_aa: CASTGTSGRAEQFF
j_call: TRBJ1-2; clone_size: many; v_call: TRBV11-1; d_call: TRBD1; cdr3_nt: TGTGCCAGCAGCCCTAAAGGACCAGGGGGGTCAATGGGCTACACCTTC; cdr3_aa: CASSPKGPGGSMGYTF
j_call: TRBJ2-2; clone_size: many; v_call: TRBV24-1; d_call: NA; cdr3_nt: TGTGCCACCAGTGATGATTACGAGACCCGGGAGCTGTTTTTT; cdr3_aa: CATSDDYETRELFF